The rows below give T cell receptor beta chains drawn from one sample of a study of shared clonotypes between healthy human individuals. Assay used: immunoSEQ multiplex PCR; TCRdb lists only in-frame clones, some missing. Altogether about 680,000 clones are present, about 90% being singletons, with the ten largest covering 24%. The source material was naive CD8+ T cells sorted from blood. All receptors come from a man aged 25-45 years in good health. Each CDR3 is given with its conserved first and last residue. Each record gives: CDR3 DNA, CDR3 protein, CDR3 length, clone size, D gene, J gene, V gene. The D gene is left open where the match is weak. Only some rows state a clone size, as once, few, many or a class for expanded clones.

DNA: TGTGCCAGCAGCCCGAGGGGTGGGAAATCCACAAACTCCTACGAGCAGTACTTC; CDR3: CASSPRGGKSTNSYEQYF; length: 18; size: .; D: .; J: TRBJ2-7; V: TRBV13
DNA: TGCGCCAGCAGCTACTCGGGACAGGGTGGCGAGCAGTACTTC; CDR3: CASSYSGQGGEQYF; length: 14; size: .; D: TRBD1; J: TRBJ2-7; V: TRBV5-1
DNA: TGCGCCAGCAGCCAGGATCTGGGTACCACCTACGAGCAGTACTTC; CDR3: CASSQDLGTTYEQYF; length: 15; size: once; D: .; J: TRBJ2-7; V: TRBV4-1
DNA: TGTGCCAGTAGTCTCTCGGACAGCATACTTTCTAGCACAGATACGCAGTATTTT; CDR3: CASSLSDSILSSTDTQYF; length: 18; size: .; D: .; J: TRBJ2-3; V: TRBV19
DNA: TGTGCCAGTGACAGGGCCACAGATACGCAGTATTTT; CDR3: CASDRATDTQYF; length: 12; size: .; D: TRBD1; J: TRBJ2-3; V: TRBV11-2
DNA: TGTGCCAGCAGTCTCACCGGGACAGGGGATCGCTACGAGCAGTACTTC; CDR3: CASSLTGTGDRYEQYF; length: 16; size: .; D: TRBD1; J: TRBJ2-7; V: TRBV27
DNA: TGTGCCAGCAGCTCGGGGGCCCTTCCCTACGAGCAGTACTTC; CDR3: CASSSGALPYEQYF; length: 14; size: .; D: .; J: TRBJ2-7; V: TRBV7-9
DNA: TGTGCCAGCAGCACCTCCAGCTACGAGCAGTACTTC; CDR3: CASSTSSYEQYF; length: 12; size: .; D: .; J: TRBJ2-7; V: TRBV7-8
DNA: TGTGCCAGCAGTTCCTCGGATGTTACAGATACGCAGTATTTT; CDR3: CASSSSDVTDTQYF; length: 14; size: .; D: .; J: TRBJ2-3; V: TRBV6-5
DNA: TGTGCCAGCAGCTTAGGAGGGACAGGGGTCCTCCCCTCCTACGAGCAGTACTTC; CDR3: CASSLGGTGVLPSYEQYF; length: 18; size: .; D: TRBD1; J: TRBJ2-7; V: TRBV7-9
DNA: TGCGCCAGCAGCTTGGAGGGCCTAGCGGGTAGCTACAATGAGCAGTTCTTC; CDR3: CASSLEGLAGSYNEQFF; length: 17; size: .; D: TRBD2; J: TRBJ2-1; V: TRBV5-1
DNA: TGTGCCAGCAGCCTAGGGTACGGGAACGCCTACGAGCAGTACTTC; CDR3: CASSLGYGNAYEQYF; length: 15; size: .; D: .; J: TRBJ2-7; V: TRBV9
DNA: TGTGCCAGCAGCTTAAAGGCGGGAGGTGACACAGATACGCAGTATTTT; CDR3: CASSLKAGGDTDTQYF; length: 16; size: .; D: TRBD2; J: TRBJ2-3; V: TRBV7-3
DNA: TGTGCCAGCAGCCTAGCGGGATTACAAGAGACCCAGTACTTC; CDR3: CASSLAGLQETQYF; length: 14; size: .; D: TRBD2; J: TRBJ2-5; V: TRBV9
DNA: TGTGCCAGCAGCGAAGGGATCATGAACACTGAAGCTTTCTTT; CDR3: CASSEGIMNTEAFF; length: 14; size: .; D: .; J: TRBJ1-1; V: TRBV27
DNA: TGTGCCATCAGTGAGAGAACTAATGAAAAACTGTTTTTT; CDR3: CAISERTNEKLFF; length: 13; size: once; D: .; J: TRBJ1-4; V: TRBV10-3
DNA: TGTGCCAGCAGTTTAGGGACCTTCCCGGGGGAGCAGTTCTTC; CDR3: CASSLGTFPGEQFF; length: 14; size: .; D: .; J: TRBJ2-1; V: TRBV27
DNA: TGTGCCAGCAGTTTAAATTATGGCAGGGCTTTATTCTATGGCTACACCTTC; CDR3: CASSLNYGRALFYGYTF; length: 17; size: .; D: .; J: TRBJ1-2; V: TRBV27
DNA: TGTGCCAGCAGCTTTGGCTTTCGACTAGCGGGAGGGAATGCCTACGAGCAGTACTTC; CDR3: CASSFGFRLAGGNAYEQYF; length: 19; size: once; D: TRBD2; J: TRBJ2-7; V: TRBV7-2
DNA: TGTGCCAGCAGCTTGGCTAGCGGCACAGATACGCAGTATTTT; CDR3: CASSLASGTDTQYF; length: 14; size: .; D: .; J: TRBJ2-3; V: TRBV11-2
DNA: TGTGCCAGCAGCTTAGACTCCCCCGGGACACACACCGGGGAGCTGTTTTTT; CDR3: CASSLDSPGTHTGELFF; length: 17; size: .; D: .; J: TRBJ2-2; V: TRBV7-9
DNA: TGTGCCAGCAGCCCGCCGACAGGGCGGAACACTGAAGCTTTCTTT; CDR3: CASSPPTGRNTEAFF; length: 15; size: .; D: TRBD1; J: TRBJ1-1; V: TRBV7-9
DNA: TGTGCCAGCAGCCCAGGGTACTGGCTTGACACAGATACGCAGTATTTT; CDR3: CASSPGYWLDTDTQYF; length: 16; size: .; D: .; J: TRBJ2-3; V: TRBV11-2
DNA: TGTGCCAGCAGCCATCAAGGGAGACGGTCCTACGAGCAGTACTTC; CDR3: CASSHQGRRSYEQYF; length: 15; size: .; D: .; J: TRBJ2-7; V: TRBV14
DNA: TGCAGCGTTGAAATTGGGGAAGCCAAAAACATTCAGTACTTC; CDR3: CSVEIGEAKNIQYF; length: 14; size: .; D: .; J: TRBJ2-4; V: TRBV29-1
DNA: TGTGCCAGTAGTATGGTAGGTGGACAGCCCCAGCATTTT; CDR3: CASSMVGGQPQHF; length: 13; size: .; D: .; J: TRBJ1-5; V: TRBV19
DNA: TGCGCCAGCAGCAAAGGGACAGGGTCGGCTAACTATGGCTACACCTTC; CDR3: CASSKGTGSANYGYTF; length: 16; size: .; D: TRBD1; J: TRBJ1-2; V: TRBV5-1
DNA: TGTGCCAGCATCACGACAGACCAAGAGACCCAGTACTTC; CDR3: CASITTDQETQYF; length: 13; size: .; D: .; J: TRBJ2-5; V: TRBV7-8
DNA: TGTGCCAGCAGGGACGGACCTGGGACTGAAGCTTTCTTT; CDR3: CASRDGPGTEAFF; length: 13; size: .; D: .; J: TRBJ1-1; V: TRBV6-5
DNA: TGTGCCAGCAGCTTAGGTGCGATGGGCAATAGCAATCAGCCCCAGCATTTT; CDR3: CASSLGAMGNSNQPQHF; length: 17; size: .; D: .; J: TRBJ1-5; V: TRBV11-3
DNA: TGTGCCAGCAGCCAGAGTTCGGGCAATCAGCCCCAGCATTTT; CDR3: CASSQSSGNQPQHF; length: 14; size: .; D: .; J: TRBJ1-5; V: TRBV7-9
DNA: TGTGCCAGCAGCCTACTAGACAGTGAGCAGTTCTTC; CDR3: CASSLLDSEQFF; length: 12; size: .; D: .; J: TRBJ2-1; V: TRBV7-6
DNA: TGTGCCAGCAGTTCTACCGGGACAGGGCTTTCCCACGAGCAGTACTTC; CDR3: CASSSTGTGLSHEQYF; length: 16; size: .; D: TRBD1; J: TRBJ2-7; V: TRBV28
DNA: TGTGCCAGCAGCTTAGCGCTGGACGCCTACGAGCAGTACTTC; CDR3: CASSLALDAYEQYF; length: 14; size: .; D: .; J: TRBJ2-7; V: TRBV7-9
DNA: TGTGCCAGCAGTGAGGACCCCATAAAGGGTAGTCAGCCCCAGCATTTT; CDR3: CASSEDPIKGSQPQHF; length: 16; size: .; D: .; J: TRBJ1-5; V: TRBV2
DNA: TGTGCCAGCAGTTCGCATGTCGGATCAACTAATGAAAAACTGTTTTTT; CDR3: CASSSHVGSTNEKLFF; length: 16; size: .; D: .; J: TRBJ1-4; V: TRBV28
DNA: TGTGCCAGTTCCGCTTCGTTTGGTGGATTCTACGAGCAGTACTTC; CDR3: CASSASFGGFYEQYF; length: 15; size: .; D: .; J: TRBJ2-7; V: TRBV19
DNA: TGTGCCTGGAGTGTGGGGTCTAGCGGCTACAATGAGCAGTTCTTC; CDR3: CAWSVGSSGYNEQFF; length: 15; size: .; D: TRBD2; J: TRBJ2-1; V: TRBV30
DNA: TGCAGCGTCTCCAACACAGGGGGCGCGTATTACGAGCAGTACTTC; CDR3: CSVSNTGGAYYEQYF; length: 15; size: .; D: TRBD1; J: TRBJ2-7; V: TRBV29-1
DNA: TGTGCCAGCAGGACAGGGAGCTCCTACGAGCAGTACTTC; CDR3: CASRTGSSYEQYF; length: 13; size: .; D: TRBD1; J: TRBJ2-7; V: TRBV2
DNA: TGTGCCAGCAGTCCTATAGGACTCCACAATGAGCAGTTCTTC; CDR3: CASSPIGLHNEQFF; length: 14; size: .; D: .; J: TRBJ2-1; V: TRBV6-5
DNA: TGTGCCAGCACCATCCTGAGGGCTATGAACACCGGGGAGCTGTTTTTT; CDR3: CASTILRAMNTGELFF; length: 16; size: .; D: .; J: TRBJ2-2; V: TRBV7-9
DNA: TGTGCCAGCAGCGTAGAACCCACCTACGAGCAGTACTTC; CDR3: CASSVEPTYEQYF; length: 13; size: .; D: .; J: TRBJ2-7; V: TRBV9
DNA: TGTGCCAGCAGTCCACAGGGGCCCTACGAGCAGTACTTC; CDR3: CASSPQGPYEQYF; length: 13; size: .; D: TRBD1; J: TRBJ2-7; V: TRBV6-6
DNA: TGCGCCAGCAGGGGGGTAGAGATCACCGGGGAGCTGTTTTTT; CDR3: CASRGVEITGELFF; length: 14; size: few; D: .; J: TRBJ2-2; V: TRBV10-2
DNA: TGTGCCAGCAGTTTAAGGGGGGCCCAGAATCAGCCCCAGCATTTT; CDR3: CASSLRGAQNQPQHF; length: 15; size: .; D: .; J: TRBJ1-5; V: TRBV27
DNA: TGTGCCAGCAGATCGGGCATTGGTTCCTACGAGCAGTACTTC; CDR3: CASRSGIGSYEQYF; length: 14; size: .; D: .; J: TRBJ2-7; V: TRBV6-5
DNA: TGTGCCAGCAGAACCCGGGACAGCCCCTACGAGCAGTACTTC; CDR3: CASRTRDSPYEQYF; length: 14; size: .; D: TRBD1; J: TRBJ2-7; V: TRBV6-5
DNA: TGTGCCAGCAGCGTCGGATCCCAAAGAACCGGGGAGCAGTTCTTC; CDR3: CASSVGSQRTGEQFF; length: 15; size: .; D: .; J: TRBJ2-1; V: TRBV9
DNA: TGTGCCAGCAGCTTAGGGCACAGTACCTACACCTTC; CDR3: CASSLGHSTYTF; length: 12; size: .; D: .; J: TRBJ1-2; V: TRBV11-2
DNA: TGTGCCACCGGGCCATCAGGGTTGTACACTGAAGCTTTCTTT; CDR3: CATGPSGLYTEAFF; length: 14; size: .; D: .; J: TRBJ1-1; V: TRBV19
DNA: TGTGCCAGCAGTTTCAAGTCGGGACTAGCGGAAGAGACCCAGTACTTC; CDR3: CASSFKSGLAEETQYF; length: 16; size: .; D: TRBD2; J: TRBJ2-5; V: TRBV27
DNA: TGTGCCAGCACACGACTAGCGGGAGTTTGGGAGACCCAGTACTTC; CDR3: CASTRLAGVWETQYF; length: 15; size: .; D: TRBD2; J: TRBJ2-5; V: TRBV2
DNA: TGTGCCAGTAGTATACTAAAACCGGGACTAGCGGGAGTGGTCAATGAGCAGTTCTTC; CDR3: CASSILKPGLAGVVNEQFF; length: 19; size: .; D: TRBD2; J: TRBJ2-1; V: TRBV19
DNA: TGTGCCAGCAGTTACCTGAACAGCGCTGAAGCTTTCTTT; CDR3: CASSYLNSAEAFF; length: 13; size: .; D: .; J: TRBJ1-1; V: TRBV6-5
DNA: TGTGCCACCAGCAGCGTATCTAGCGGGAGAAGCCATGAGCAGTTCTTC; CDR3: CATSSVSSGRSHEQFF; length: 16; size: .; D: TRBD2; J: TRBJ2-1; V: TRBV15
DNA: TGCGCCAGCAGCCAGGACAGGGTCGGTGGATTGAACACTGAAGCTTTCTTT; CDR3: CASSQDRVGGLNTEAFF; length: 17; size: .; D: TRBD1; J: TRBJ1-1; V: TRBV4-3
DNA: TGTGCCACCGACACCGGGACAGGGGGCACTGAAGCTTTCTTT; CDR3: CATDTGTGGTEAFF; length: 14; size: .; D: TRBD1; J: TRBJ1-1; V: TRBV10-3
DNA: TGCAGCGTTGAAGAAGGGGTACAGGGGGCGCTGGACTATGGCTACACCTTC; CDR3: CSVEEGVQGALDYGYTF; length: 17; size: .; D: TRBD1; J: TRBJ1-2; V: TRBV29-1
DNA: TGTGCCAGCAGCTTGCAGGGTCTCCAAGAGACCCAGTACTTC; CDR3: CASSLQGLQETQYF; length: 14; size: .; D: .; J: TRBJ2-5; V: TRBV13